The 2 T cell receptor beta chains reported below all come from one sample, sequenced in a study of blood T cell repertoires in COVID-19. Sequencing was performed with immunoSEQ multiplex PCR; in TCRdb, only in-frame clones are kept and a portion is missing. This table has about 160,000 clones, over 80% appearing once. The material sequenced was peripheral blood. These receptors all stem from a man between 65 and 85 years old who had recovered from COVID-19.

The chain combines TRBV7-8 with TRBJ2-7, with 11 bases matching TRBD2. Per the germline V gene, CDR1 is SGHVS and CDR2 is FQNEAQ. V dropped 8 bases and J dropped 0; count of bases not matched to a gene: 9. This CDR3 region has 16 residues. The CDR3 region has the DNA TGTGCCAGCGTAGAACTGACTAGCGGGAACTCCTACGAGCAGTACTTC. Translating gives CASVELTSGNSYEQYF.

This clone was recorded a few times. This rearrangement joins TRBV5-1 to TRBJ1-4, with 7 nucleotides matching TRBD1. J was trimmed by 7 bases and V by 0 bases; bases with no gene match: 3. The CDR3 runs 14 residues. Germline CDR1 SGHRS, CDR2 YFSETQ. The CDR3 region has the DNA TGCGCCAGCAGCTTGGCCCACAGGGGTGAAAAACTGTTTTTT. It specifies CASSLAHRGEKLFF.